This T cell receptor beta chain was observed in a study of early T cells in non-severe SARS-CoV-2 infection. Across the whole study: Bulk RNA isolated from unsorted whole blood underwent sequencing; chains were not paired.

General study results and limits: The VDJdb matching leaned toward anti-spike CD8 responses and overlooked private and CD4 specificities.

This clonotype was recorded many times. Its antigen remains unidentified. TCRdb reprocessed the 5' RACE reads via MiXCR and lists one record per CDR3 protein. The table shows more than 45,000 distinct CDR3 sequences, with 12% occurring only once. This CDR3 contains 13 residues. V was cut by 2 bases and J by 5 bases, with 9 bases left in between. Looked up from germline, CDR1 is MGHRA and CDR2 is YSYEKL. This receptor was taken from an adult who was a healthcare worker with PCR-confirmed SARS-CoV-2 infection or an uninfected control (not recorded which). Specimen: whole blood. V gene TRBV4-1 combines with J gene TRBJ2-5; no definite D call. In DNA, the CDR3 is TGCGCCAGCAGCCAAACAATGCACGAGACCCAGTACTTC. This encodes CASSQTMHETQYF.